This TCR beta chain was profiled in a study of T cells in Graves' hyperthyroidism and ophthalmopathy. Each 10 ml fresh peripheral blood draw supplied the PBMCs. V was pared by 4 bases and J by 4 bases, with 22 bases between. Germline CDR1 is SGHAT and CDR2 is FQNNGV. This CDR3 is built from 18 residues. Amplified TCR beta CDR3 regions came from RNA transcripts. Carried out on the TCR CDR3, a first-round RT-PCR used the HTBI primer set. From the multiplex PCR reads, TCRdb called clonotypes with MiXCR, one entry per CDR3 protein. The data contain 500,000 to 550,000 distinct CDR3 sequences, roughly 20% of them singletons. Note on this clonotype: The antigen remains undetermined.

Study-level points and caveats: Ophthalmopathy was identified by the model a median 6.5 months ahead of onset.

The chain uses TRBV11-2 and TRBJ2-2; D may be TRBD1 (6 bases). What was sequenced was blood. The TCR comes from a man between 18 and 29 years old with Graves' hyperthyroidism. CDR3 loop: CASSYPPWGHSFTGELFF. DNA for the CDR3: TGTGCCAGCAGCTACCCCCCGTGGGGACACTCATTCACCGGGGAGCTGTTTTTT.